This is a list of T cell receptor beta chains from one sample in a study of blood T cell repertoires in COVID-19. The method was immunoSEQ multiplex PCR; TCRdb's version includes in-frame clones alone and lacks a portion of them. The sample includes about 110,000 clones, roughly 71% of them seen just once. The specimen was peripheral blood. All receptors derive from a man older than 75 with acute or convalescent COVID-19. Each CDR3 is given with its conserved first and last residue. D genes are given only for firm matches. Part of the rows lack a size; the others show once, few, many or a class for expanded clones.

clone size | J gene | D gene | V gene | CDR3 DNA | CDR3 protein
NA | TRBJ1-2 | NA | TRBV30 | TGTGCCTGTCCCTCGGGGGGCGGCTACACCTTC | CACPSGGGYTF
NA | TRBJ2-1 | NA | TRBV12-3/TRBV12-4 | TGTGCCAGCACCCAGTTTAGCGCGGCTGAGCAGTTCTTC | CASTQFSAAEQFF
NA | TRBJ2-1 | NA | TRBV7-2 | TGTGCCAGCAGCTTAGAAGGTAGCGGAGAGCAGTTCTTC | CASSLEGSGEQFF
few | TRBJ1-3 | NA | TRBV29-1 | TGCAGCGTCCGAACAGGGAACTCTGGAAACACCATATATTTT | CSVRTGNSGNTIYF
NA | TRBJ2-4 | NA | TRBV2 | TGTGCCAGCGAACGTGAGGAGGGGAGGAACATTCAGTACTTC | CASEREEGRNIQYF
NA | TRBJ1-6 | NA | TRBV2 | TGTGCCAGTACGAAGGACAGCCTTTTTTCACCCCTCCACTTT | CASTKDSLFSPLHF
NA | TRBJ2-7 | TRBD1 | TRBV24-1 | TGTGCCACCAGTGACCCGGGACAGGGGGCCGGAGAGCAGTACTTC | CATSDPGQGAGEQYF
NA | TRBJ1-1 | NA | TRBV28 | TGTGCCACAGCGGGGAGGCCTGAAGCTTTCTTT | CATAGRPEAFF
few | TRBJ2-7 | TRBD2 | TRBV6-1 | TGTGCCAGCAGTGCGGGACTAGCGGGAGCCGAGCAGTACTTC | CASSAGLAGAEQYF
NA | TRBJ2-7 | TRBD2 | TRBV10-2 | TGCGCCAGCACCTCACTAGCGGGAGTCAACGAGCAGTACTTC | CASTSLAGVNEQYF
medium-sized | TRBJ1-5 | NA | TRBV7-9 | TGTGCCAGCAGCTTAACAGGGACGGATCAGCCCCAGCATTTT | CASSLTGTDQPQHF
NA | TRBJ2-7 | NA | TRBV6-2/TRBV6-3 | TGTGCCAGCAGTTATCGCGTCGGGACACCCTCCTACGAGCAGTACTTC | CASSYRVGTPSYEQYF
NA | TRBJ2-1 | TRBD1 | TRBV6-2/TRBV6-3 | TGTGCCAGCAGTTACGACAGGGGAAGTTACAATGAGCAGTTCTTC | CASSYDRGSYNEQFF
once | TRBJ2-1 | NA | TRBV6-2/TRBV6-3 | TGTGCCAGCAGTTACCCGGCGGCGGGGAGCTCCTACAATGAGCAGTTCTTC | CASSYPAAGSSYNEQFF
NA | TRBJ2-5 | NA | TRBV28 | TGTGCCAGCAGTTTTGGGGGACAAAGAGAAGAGACCCAGTACTTC | CASSFGGQREETQYF
once | TRBJ2-5 | TRBD2 | TRBV5-1 | TGCGCCAGCAGCCTTAGCGGGAGGGCCGGGCGAAAGACCCAGTACTTC | CASSLSGRAGRKTQYF
NA | TRBJ2-7 | NA | TRBV27 | TGTGCCAGCAGTTTAGGGGCTAGCGTGGCACCCTACGAGCAGTACTTC | CASSLGASVAPYEQYF
NA | TRBJ2-1 | NA | TRBV6-5 | TGTGCCAGCAGTTACACACAGGGCTCCTACAATGAGCAGTTCTTC | CASSYTQGSYNEQFF
few | TRBJ2-7 | NA | TRBV27 | TGTGCCAGCAGTCGCTCCTCCGGGACTTCTTTTCCCTACGAGCAGTACTTC | CASSRSSGTSFPYEQYF
NA | TRBJ2-7 | TRBD1 | TRBV7-8 | TGTGCCAGCAGATCTATCGGGACAGGGGAGGTGCAGTACTTC | CASRSIGTGEVQYF
NA | TRBJ2-1 | NA | TRBV25-1 | TGTGCCAGCAGTGGAGAATACTCCTACAATGAGCAGTTCTTC | CASSGEYSYNEQFF
NA | TRBJ1-3 | TRBD1 | TRBV6-6 | TGTGCCAGCAGTCAGAAGAGACAGGGCTTCAATTTTCACTCTGGAAACACCATATATTTT | CASSQKRQGFNFHSGNTIYF
NA | TRBJ2-1 | NA | TRBV12-3/TRBV12-4 | TGTGCCAGCAGTCTTTCCTCCTACAATGAGCAGTTCTTC | CASSLSSYNEQFF
once | TRBJ2-5 | TRBD2 | TRBV20-1 | TGCAGTGGCGGGACTGCGGGGGCCCAGTACTTC | CSGGTAGAQYF
NA | TRBJ2-1 | NA | TRBV2 | TGTGCCAGCAGAGCAGAGAGGGCAGGTGAGCAGTTCTTC | CASRAERAGEQFF
NA | TRBJ2-7 | TRBD2 | TRBV5-4 | TGTGCCAGCAGCTTGTTCACACTAGCGGCCTACGAGCAGTACTTC | CASSLFTLAAYEQYF
NA | TRBJ2-5 | TRBD2 | TRBV6-2/TRBV6-3 | TGTGCCAGCAGTTACTCGAAGTCCCAGGGCGGGAGAGAGACCCAGTACTTC | CASSYSKSQGGRETQYF
many | TRBJ2-7 | NA | TRBV5-1 | TGCGCCAGCAGAGCGGATCCGAAGAACGAGCAGTACTTC | CASRADPKNEQYF
NA | TRBJ1-1 | NA | TRBV28 | TGTGCCACCAGGAGTAACACTGAAGCTTTCTTT | CATRSNTEAFF
NA | TRBJ2-1 | NA | TRBV25-1 | TGTGCCAGCAGTTTCGGCTCCTACAATGAGCAGTTCTTC | CASSFGSYNEQFF
NA | TRBJ1-3 | NA | TRBV2 | TGTGCCCTAGGGGTCTCTGGAAACACCATATATTTT | CALGVSGNTIYF
NA | TRBJ2-7 | NA | TRBV2 | TGTGCCAGCAGTGACCAGGACATTGAGCAGTACTTC | CASSDQDIEQYF
NA | TRBJ2-2 | TRBD2 | TRBV5-1 | TGCGCCAGCAGCTTGGGGACTAGCGGGAGAACCGGGGAGCTGTTTTTT | CASSLGTSGRTGELFF
NA | TRBJ1-1 | TRBD1 | TRBV29-1 | TGCAGCGTAGACAGGGAGAATTTT | CSVDRENF
few | TRBJ1-3 | TRBD1 | TRBV10-3 | TGTGCCATCAGTGATGTCGGGACAGGAGGCTCTGGAAACACCATATATTTT | CAISDVGTGGSGNTIYF
NA | TRBJ2-2 | TRBD1 | TRBV6-4 | TGTGCCAGTGACAGGGCCCAACTCACCGGGGAGCTGTTTTTT | CASDRAQLTGELFF
NA | TRBJ2-3 | TRBD1 | TRBV7-2 | TGTGCCAGCAGCTTATACAGGGGAAGGGGCACAGATACGCAGTATTTT | CASSLYRGRGTDTQYF
NA | TRBJ2-1 | TRBD2 | TRBV6-5 | TGTGCCAGCTCCCAGAAACTAGCGGGGATCAATGAGCAGTTCTTC | CASSQKLAGINEQFF
NA | TRBJ2-1 | TRBD2 | TRBV4-2 | TGTGCCAGCAGCCCCAGCTCACAGGGGGCAAAGCTAGCGGGAGGTGGTGAGCAGTTCTTC | CASSPSSQGAKLAGGGEQFF
few | TRBJ2-1 | TRBD2 | TRBV5-1 | TGCGCCAGCAAATCTAGCGGGATTCTGGGAAATGAGCAGTTCTTC | CASKSSGILGNEQFF
NA | TRBJ1-2 | NA | TRBV5-4 | TGTGCCAGCAGCTTGGGACAAGCCATACATAATGGCTACACCTTC | CASSLGQAIHNGYTF
NA | TRBJ2-2 | TRBD2 | TRBV5-1 | TGCGCCAGCAGCTGGACTAGCGGGAGAGGTCGGGGCGGGGAGCTGTTTTTT | CASSWTSGRGRGGELFF